These 21 T cell receptor beta chains originate from one sample sequenced in a study of regulatory T cells in long-lasting Graves disease. According to the study, TCR beta libraries were built with iRepertoire HTBI primers and CDR3-region Arm-PCR. TCRdb reprocessed the multiplex PCR reads via MiXCR and lists one record per CDR3 protein. The sample consists of some 500,000 distinct CDR3 sequences, around an eighth of them appearing once. Time point in this sample: newly diagnosed GD, antithyroid drugs for less than 3 months. Generation of the TCR library employed RNA extracted from PBMCs. The data also belong to a second study, concerning T cells in Graves' hyperthyroidism and ophthalmopathy.

Specimen: peripheral blood mononuclear cells (PBMCs), collected at new diagnosis, from a patient treated with antithyroid drugs. The receptors originated from a man younger than 45 with Graves disease.

Ten or more counts support this clonotype. The chain carries TRBV12-3 or TRBV12-4 and TRBJ2-7; D call uncertain. Trimming left V 1 base short and J 2 bases short, with 9 bases between. The CDR3 has 14 residues. CDR3 sequence (DNA): TGTGCCAGCAGTTTAGTAGGCAGTACCTACGAGCAGTACTTC. This encodes CASSLVGSTYEQYF.

A few counts support this clonotype. V is TRBV3-1 and J is TRBJ2-3, with a weak D call TRBD2 (6 bases). Trimming removed 0 bases at V and 5 bases at J, with 6 bases between. Germline V gene sequence: CDR1 LGHDT, CDR2 YNNKEL (reference sequence). The CDR3 loop spans 13 amino acids. The CDR3 sequence is CASSQERGDTQYF. In DNA, the CDR3 is TGTGCCAGCAGCCAAGAGCGGGGAGATACGCAGTATTTT.

This chain connects TRBV9 to TRBJ2-7; the match to TRBD1 covers 10 bases. The germline V gene has CDR1 SGDLS and CDR2 YYNGEE. V lost 4 bases to trimming and J lost 3 bases; unmatched junction nucleotides: 7. CDR3 length: 15 residues. The chain's CDR3 is CASSTGQGIGYEQYF. The CDR3 DNA is TGTGCCAGCAGCACGGGACAGGGGATCGGCTACGAGCAGTACTTC.

This clonotype occurred many times. The V gene is TRBV19, the J gene TRBJ1-4; 8 nucleotides line up with TRBD1. The germline V gene encodes CDR1 LNHDA and CDR2 SQIVND (reference sequence). Trimming at V came to 2 bases and at J to 7 bases, leaving 9 bases not matched to a gene. The CDR3 covers 16 residues. CDR3 protein: CASSITEAGTGEKLFF. The CDR3 DNA reads TGTGCCAGTAGTATAACGGAGGCAGGGACAGGTGAAAAACTGTTTTTT.

This chain uses TRBV15 with TRBJ2-6, with D unclear. From germline, CDR1 is LNHNV and CDR2 YYDKDF (reference sequence). V shed 3 bases and J shed 4 bases, with 16 bases lying between them. The CDR3 has 17 amino acids. CDR3 sequence: CATSRGPGRSGANVLTF. DNA for the CDR3: TGTGCCACCAGCAGGGGTCCCGGCAGGTCCGGGGCCAACGTCCTGACTTTC. Combining the CDR3 with reference TRBV15 and TRBJ2-6 gives the whole variable domain DAMVIQNPRYQVTQFGKPVTLSCSQTLNHNVMYWYQQKSSQAPKLLFHYYDKDFNNEADTPDNFQSRRPNTSFCFLDIRSPGLGDTAMYLCATSRGPGRSGANVLTFGAGSRLTVL.

This clonotype was detected many times. The chain carries TRBV20-1 and TRBJ2-7; the match to TRBD1 covers 7 bases. CDR1 DFQATT and CDR2 SNEGSKA come from the germline V gene (reference sequence). The CDR3 covers 14 residues. Losses at the gene ends were 6 bases for V and 0 bases for J; bases not matched to a gene: 8. In nucleotides, the CDR3 is TGCAGTGCCAAAGGGACAGCAAACTCCTACGAGCAGTACTTC. It specifies CSAKGTANSYEQYF.

The chain is built from TRBV4-2 and TRBJ1-6; D ambiguous. Germline values: CDR1 LGHNA, CDR2 YNFKEQ. The V end was cut by 3 bases, the J end by 10 bases, with 22 bases between. The CDR3 runs to 17 residues. CDR3 amino acids: CASSQGDLSPINSPLHF. DNA for the CDR3: TGTGCCAGCAGCCAGGGAGACTTGAGCCCCATCAACTCACCCCTCCACTTT.

The CDR3: CASSLDGNNSPLHF. The CDR3 DNA follows: TGTGCCAGCAGCTTGGACGGAAATAATTCACCCCTCCACTTT. V gene TRBV5-4 combines with J gene TRBJ1-6; D remains unclear. V shed 0 bases and J shed 5 bases, with 6 bases lying between them. In germline, CDR1 is SGHNT, CDR2 YYREEE (reference sequence). This CDR3 contains 14 residues.

V gene TRBV5-6 combines with J gene TRBJ1-1; D not resolved. This CDR3 contains 15 residues. Germline lookup yields CDR1 SGHDT and CDR2 YYEEEE. V was pared by 2 bases and J by 6 bases, with 17 bases between. CDR3 protein: CASSFASTSIAEAFF. CDR3 in DNA: TGTGCCAGCAGCTTCGCGTCAACCTCGATTGCTGAAGCTTTCTTT.

The sample holds a few counts of this clonotype. The chain combines TRBV29-1 with TRBJ1-2, with D tentatively TRBD1 (5 bases). V was shortened by 4 bases and J by 0 bases, with 9 bases between the two germline ends. The germline V gene has CDR1 SQVTM and CDR2 ANQGSEA. The CDR3 extends over 13 amino acids. The CDR3 loop reads CSVAQAANYGYTF. The CDR3 DNA is TGCAGCGTTGCACAGGCGGCTAACTATGGCTACACCTTC.

In its sample, this clonotype was seen once. Since a much larger clone is just one base distant, this may be a read error. Likely a read error: the CDR3 ends without its conserved phenylalanine or tryptophan. The gene calls are TRBV6-2 or TRBV6-3 and TRBJ2-3; weak D call: TRBD2 (6 bases). The V and J ends lost 6 bases and 9 bases respectively, with 19 bases between them. Germline CDR1 is MNHEY and CDR2 is SVGEGT. The CDR3 spans 14 residues. The CDR3: CASSLAASAATQYL. CDR3 nucleotides: TGTGCCAGCAGCCTGGCGGCTAGCGCGGCGACGCAGTATTTG.

This clonotype has a count of ten or more. The J gene is TRBJ2-7, the V gene TRBV6-1, with TRBD2 identical over 8 bases. CDR1 and CDR2 (germline): MNHNS, SASEGT. V gave up 6 bases and J gave up 6 bases; unmatched junction bases: 7. The CDR3 contains 13 residues. This chain's CDR3 is CASSQGLGSEQYF. Written as DNA, the CDR3 is TGTGCCAGCAGCCAGGGACTAGGGTCCGAGCAGTACTTC.

This clonotype was seen a handful of times. This chain links TRBV6-2 or TRBV6-3 with TRBJ2-7, with TRBD1 as a possible D gene (6 bases). Germline V gene lookup returns CDR1 MNHEY and CDR2 SVGEGT. This CDR3 contains 13 residues. Between the trimmed V and J ends, which lost 7 bases and 6 bases, there was a span of 16 bases. The CDR3 DNA reads TGTGCCAGCATCCGGACAGAGTTTACCGAGCAGTACTTC. This encodes CASIRTEFTEQYF.

This clonotype was counted a few times. This chain connects TRBV3-1 to TRBJ2-5, with 9 bases fitting TRBD2. Germline CDR1 reads LGHDT; CDR2 reads YNNKEL (reference sequence). The CDR3 has 16 residues. The junction had 8 bases not matched to a gene; V was cut back by 0 bases and J by 6 bases. The CDR3 coding sequence is TGTGCCAGCAGCCAAGATACTAGCGGGCTAGGGAAGACCCAGTACTTC. Translating it yields CASSQDTSGLGKTQYF.

V is TRBV29-1 and J is TRBJ2-7; TRBD1 aligns across 10 bases. The V gene's germline CDR1 is SQVTM and CDR2 ANQGSEA. The ends lost 5 bases at V and 11 bases at J; junction bases unmatched: 9. CDR3 size: 12 residues. The chain's CDR3 is CSVKLDRGEEYF. The CDR3 nucleotides are TGCAGCGTTAAGCTGGACAGGGGGGAAGAGTACTTC.

This clonotype was observed at least ten times. The chain uses TRBV11-2 and TRBJ2-7; 9 positions match TRBD1. This CDR3 contains 16 residues. Germline assignment: CDR1 SGHAT and CDR2 FQNNGV. The ends lost 5 bases at V and 5 bases at J; junction bases unmatched: 13. CDR3 bases: TGTGCCAGCAGCAGAGGCATAGACAGGGGGTCGAACGAGCAGTACTTC. This codes for CASSRGIDRGSNEQYF.

This chain uses TRBV10-3 with TRBJ2-1, with D possibly being TRBD2 (6 bases). The CDR3 extends over 17 amino acids. The V end lost 4 bases, the J end lost 1 base, and 17 bases lay between the germline ends. Germline loops: CDR1 ENHRY, CDR2 SYGVKD. The CDR3 spells CAISASRETPSYNEQFF. The CDR3 DNA reads TGTGCCATCAGTGCGTCCCGGGAGACACCGTCCTACAATGAGCAGTTCTTC.

About this clonotype: Being one base from a much bigger clone, this may be a read error. This sequence joins TRBV14 and TRBJ2-2; either TRBD1 or TRBD2 may fit D (5 bases each). The CDR3 covers 19 residues. CDR1 SGHDN and CDR2 FVKESK come from the germline V gene. The CDR3 loop reads CASSQTGLRARRGTGELIF. The CDR3 DNA follows: TGTGCCAGCAGCCAGACGGGGTTGCGGGCGCGAAGAGGGACCGGGGAGCTGATTTTT.

This clonotype was detected many times. The chain couples TRBV20-1 to TRBJ2-3; tentatively, D is TRBD1 (5 bases). Germline V gene lookup returns CDR1 DFQATT and CDR2 SNEGSKA (reference sequence). The V and J ends lost 5 bases and 0 bases respectively, with 12 bases between them. This CDR3 has 14 residues. The CDR3: CSALQGTSTDTQYF. The CDR3 bases are TGCAGTGCTCTGCAGGGTACTAGCACAGATACGCAGTATTTT.

This clonotype was observed a single time. This chain joins TRBV12-3 or TRBV12-4 and TRBJ2-1; 7 bases are a match to TRBD2. The CDR3 covers 13 residues. The V and J ends lost 8 bases and 5 bases, in that order; junction bases with no gene match: 6. CDR3 amino acids: CASGPSGNNEQFF. In nucleotides, the CDR3 is TGTGCCAGCGGTCCTAGCGGAAACAATGAGCAGTTCTTC.

The rearrangement links TRBV6-1 to TRBJ2-7, with D perhaps matching TRBD1 or TRBD2 (5 bases each). CDR1 is MNHNS and CDR2 is SASEGT in the germline V gene. The V end lost 11 bases, the J end lost 2 bases, and 19 bases lay between the germline ends. CDR3 length equals 14 residues. The chain's CDR3 is CAESGAGATYEQYF. DNA for the CDR3: TGTGCCGAATCTGGGGCGGGCGCTACCTACGAGCAGTACTTC.